This T cell receptor beta chain was profiled in a study of blood T cell repertoires in COVID-19. Study as a whole: The United States, Italy and Spain supplied acute and convalescent COVID-19 samples. Sources were T cells, B-cell-depleted T cells, or PBMCs; the material itself was cDNA or gDNA.

Authors' processing steps: Reference gene primers were amplified, and this amplification served to estimate nucleated cell counts. TCRdb's copy holds only in-frame clones and misses some; the assay was immunoSEQ multiplex PCR. The V and J calls and clone size are taken from that table; D and trimming were inferred from the DNA. The repertoire holds under 350,000 clones, with roughly 80% as singletons. Trimming removed 5 bases from V and 0 bases from J, with 11 bases in between. This CDR3 region has 15 residues. Germline values: CDR1 MNHEY, CDR2 SVGAGI. This chain links TRBV6-5 with TRBJ1-3; no clear D gene. The receptor's source is a man aged 60-69 years who had recovered from COVID-19. The sample comprised peripheral blood. CDR3 region: CASSSGRRSGNTIYF. The CDR3 DNA sequence: TGTGCCAGCAGTAGCGGACGGCGCTCTGGAAACACCATATATTTT.